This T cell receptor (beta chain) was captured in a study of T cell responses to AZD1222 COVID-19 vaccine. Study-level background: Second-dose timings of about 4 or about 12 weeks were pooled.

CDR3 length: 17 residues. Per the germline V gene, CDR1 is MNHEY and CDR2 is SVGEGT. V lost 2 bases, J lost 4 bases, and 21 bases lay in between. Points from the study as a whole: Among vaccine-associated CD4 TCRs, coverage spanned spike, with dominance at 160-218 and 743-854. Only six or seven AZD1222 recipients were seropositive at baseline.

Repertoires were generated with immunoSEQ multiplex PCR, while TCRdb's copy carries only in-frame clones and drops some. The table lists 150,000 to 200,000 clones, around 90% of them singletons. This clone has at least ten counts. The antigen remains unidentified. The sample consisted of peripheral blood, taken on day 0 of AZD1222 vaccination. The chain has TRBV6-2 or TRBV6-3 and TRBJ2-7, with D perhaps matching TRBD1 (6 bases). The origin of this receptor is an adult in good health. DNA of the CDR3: TGTGCCAGCAGTTACCGGGCCCTAGGGGGTCTCGAATACGAGCAGTACTTC. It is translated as CASSYRALGGLEYEQYF.